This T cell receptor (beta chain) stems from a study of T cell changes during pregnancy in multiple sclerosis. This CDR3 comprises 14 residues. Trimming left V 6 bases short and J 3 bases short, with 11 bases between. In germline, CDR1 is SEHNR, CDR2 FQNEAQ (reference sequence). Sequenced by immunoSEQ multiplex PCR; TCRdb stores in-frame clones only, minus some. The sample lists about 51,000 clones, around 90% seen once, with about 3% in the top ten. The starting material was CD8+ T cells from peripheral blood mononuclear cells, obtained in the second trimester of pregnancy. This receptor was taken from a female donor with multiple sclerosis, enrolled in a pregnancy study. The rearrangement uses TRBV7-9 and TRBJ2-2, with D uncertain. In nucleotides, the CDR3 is TGTGCCAGCAGTCCAGTGGCTGACACCGGGGAGCTGTTTTTT. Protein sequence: CASSPVADTGELFF.